The rows below give T cell receptor beta chains drawn from one sample of a study of T cell repertoires in cytomegalovirus infection. TCRdb re-called the reads with MiXCR, one entry per CDR3 protein. This sample carries tens of thousands of distinct CDR3 sequences, approximately 22% of them seen once, and the ten largest clones take roughly 79%. For these TCRs, the target antigens are not known. Sequencing was done on a sample of PBMCs, sequenced either directly or after in vitro stimulation (not recorded which). These receptors were taken from a human donor in good health (CMV status not recorded). Some clones in this sample may be carry-over from other donors' samples. Both conserved end residues are part of each CDR3. The D gene is left open where the match is weak. Expanded clones get a size class; other rows say once, few or many, or leave the size out.

abundance	d_gene	v_gene	j_gene	CDR3aa	CDR3nt
-	-	TRBV20-1	TRBJ1-3	CSASEQPGAIGNTIYF	TGCAGTGCTAGTGAACAACCTGGGGCAATCGGAAACACCATATATTTT
many	-	TRBV7-2	TRBJ2-5	CASSLVGGAAQETQYF	TGTGCCAGCAGCTTAGTAGGGGGGGCAGCTCAAGAGACCCAGTACTTC
-	TRBD2	TRBV20-1	TRBJ2-7	CSASGLAAYEQYF	TGCAGTGCTAGCGGACTAGCGGCCTACGAGCAGTACTTC
many	-	TRBV6-2/TRBV6-3	TRBJ1-5	CASSYSGLDQPQHF	TGTGCCAGCAGTTACTCCGGGCTGGATCAGCCCCAGCATTTT
-	-	TRBV7-2	TRBJ1-1	CASTKKRWDEAFF	TGTGCCAGCACCAAAAAGAGGTGGGATGAAGCTTTCTTT
few	-	TRBV12-3/TRBV12-4	TRBJ1-2	CASTPRTVGGYTF	TGTGCCAGCACCCCTCGGACAGTCGGCGGCTACACCTTC
-	-	TRBV2	TRBJ2-1	CASSGLVGAYNEQFF	TGTGCCAGCAGCGGGCTGGTGGGAGCCTACAATGAGCAGTTCTTC
many	-	TRBV19	TRBJ1-4	CASRSIDRTNEKLFF	TGTGCCAGTCGCTCAATTGACAGGACTAATGAAAAACTGTTTTTT
few	-	TRBV4-3	TRBJ2-7	CASSQDTGEQYF	TGCGCCAGCAGCCAAGATACTGGCGAGCAGTACTTC
-	-	TRBV6-1	TRBJ2-4	CASSTGAFKNIQYF	TGTGCCAGCAGTACCGGGGCTTTCAAAAACATTCAGTACTTC
many	-	TRBV7-2	TRBJ1-3	CASSLAWGAGNTIYF	TGTGCCAGCAGCTTAGCGTGGGGGGCAGGAAACACCATATATTTT